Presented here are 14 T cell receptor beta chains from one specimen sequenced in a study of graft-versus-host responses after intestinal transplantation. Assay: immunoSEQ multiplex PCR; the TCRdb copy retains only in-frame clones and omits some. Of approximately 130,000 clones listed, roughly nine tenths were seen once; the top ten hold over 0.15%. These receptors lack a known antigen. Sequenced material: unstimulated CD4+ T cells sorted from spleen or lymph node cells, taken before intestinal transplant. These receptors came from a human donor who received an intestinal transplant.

The CDR3 reads CASSWAPGTEAFF. CDR3 bases: TGTGCCAGCAGCTGGGCCCCTGGGACTGAAGCTTTCTTT. This chain joins TRBV11-2 and TRBJ1-1; D is ambiguous. Germline V lookup: CDR1 SGHAT, CDR2 FQNNGV. V shed 4 bases and J shed 5 bases, with 11 bases lying between them. CDR3 length equals 13 residues.

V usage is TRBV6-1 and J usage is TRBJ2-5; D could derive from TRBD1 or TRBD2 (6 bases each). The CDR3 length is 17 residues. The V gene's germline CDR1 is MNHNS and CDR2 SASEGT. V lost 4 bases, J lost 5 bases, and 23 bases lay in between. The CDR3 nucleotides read TGTGCCAGCAGTGGGAGTGTTGGGGGGCACGGTCAGGAGACCCAGTACTTC. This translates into CASSGSVGGHGQETQYF.

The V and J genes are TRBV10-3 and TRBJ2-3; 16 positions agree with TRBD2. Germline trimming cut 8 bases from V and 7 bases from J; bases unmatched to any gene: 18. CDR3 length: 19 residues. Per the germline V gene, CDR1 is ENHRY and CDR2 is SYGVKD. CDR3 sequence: CAIGGTSGGAPTVMYTQYF. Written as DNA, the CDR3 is TGTGCCATCGGAGGGACTAGCGGGGGGGCACCCACCGTTATGTATACGCAGTATTTT.

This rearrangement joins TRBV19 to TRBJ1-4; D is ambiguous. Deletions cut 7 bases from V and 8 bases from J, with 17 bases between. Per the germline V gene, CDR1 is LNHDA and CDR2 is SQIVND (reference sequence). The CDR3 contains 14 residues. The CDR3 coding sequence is TGTGCCAGTACCGACGTAGGTGTGGGGGAAAAACTGTTTTTT. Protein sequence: CASTDVGVGEKLFF.

CDR3 in amino acids: CASSDLETQYF. The CDR3 DNA follows: TGTGCCAGCTCAGACCTAGAGACCCAGTACTTC. The rearrangement links TRBV18 to TRBJ2-5; D is undetermined. Trimming shortened V by 5 bases and J by 4 bases, and 5 bases separated the two germline ends. The CDR3 loop spans 11 amino acids. The V gene's germline CDR1 is KGHSH and CDR2 LQKENI.

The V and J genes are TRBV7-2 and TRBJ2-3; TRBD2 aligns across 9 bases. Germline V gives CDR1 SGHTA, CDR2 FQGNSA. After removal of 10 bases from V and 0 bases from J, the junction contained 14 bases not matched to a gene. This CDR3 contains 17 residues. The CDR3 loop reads CAKRSWVAGASTDTQYF. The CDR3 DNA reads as TGTGCCAAACGGAGTTGGGTAGCGGGGGCCAGCACAGATACGCAGTATTTT.

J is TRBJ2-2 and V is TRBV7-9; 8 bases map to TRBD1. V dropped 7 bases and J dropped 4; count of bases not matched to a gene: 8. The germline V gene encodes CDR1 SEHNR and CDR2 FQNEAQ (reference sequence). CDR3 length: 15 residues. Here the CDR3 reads CASNRQGSGTGELFF. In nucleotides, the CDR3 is TGTGCCAGCAACAGACAGGGGAGTGGCACCGGGGAGCTGTTTTTT.

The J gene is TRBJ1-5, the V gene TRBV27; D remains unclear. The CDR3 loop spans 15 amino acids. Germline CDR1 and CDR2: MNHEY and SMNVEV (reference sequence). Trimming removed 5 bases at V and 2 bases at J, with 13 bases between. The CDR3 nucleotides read TGTGCCAGCAGTCCATTGGGGTTAGGCAATCAGCCCCAGCATTTT. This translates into CASSPLGLGNQPQHF.

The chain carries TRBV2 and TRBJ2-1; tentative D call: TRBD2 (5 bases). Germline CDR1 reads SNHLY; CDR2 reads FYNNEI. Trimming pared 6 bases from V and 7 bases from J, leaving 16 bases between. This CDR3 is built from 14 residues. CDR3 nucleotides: TGTGCCAGCAGGGACGGGGAATATGCGAATGAGCAGTTCTTC. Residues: CASRDGEYANEQFF. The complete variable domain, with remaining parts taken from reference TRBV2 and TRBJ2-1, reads EPEVTQTPSHQVTQMGQEVILRCVPISNHLYFYWYRQILGQKVEFLVSFYNNEISEKSEIFDDQFSVERPDGSNFTLKIRSTKLEDSAMYFCASRDGEYANEQFFGPGTRLTVL.

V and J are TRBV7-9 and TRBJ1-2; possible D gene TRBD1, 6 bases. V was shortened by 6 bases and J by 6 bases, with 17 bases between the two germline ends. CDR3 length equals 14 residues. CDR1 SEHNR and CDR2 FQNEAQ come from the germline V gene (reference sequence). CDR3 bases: TGTGCCAGCAGTAAACGGACAGCCGAAGATGGCTACACCTTC. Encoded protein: CASSKRTAEDGYTF. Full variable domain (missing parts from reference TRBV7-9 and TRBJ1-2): DTGVSQNPRHKITKRGQNVTFRCDPISEHNRLYWYRQTLGQGPEFLTYFQNEAQLEKSRLLSDRFSAERPKGSFSTLEIQRTEQGDSAMYLCASSKRTAEDGYTFGSGTRLTVV.

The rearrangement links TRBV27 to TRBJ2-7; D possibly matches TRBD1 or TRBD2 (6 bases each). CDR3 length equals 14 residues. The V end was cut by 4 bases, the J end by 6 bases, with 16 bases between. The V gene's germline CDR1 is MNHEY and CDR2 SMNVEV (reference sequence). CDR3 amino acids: CASSSPNKGGEQYF. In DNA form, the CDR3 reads TGTGCCAGCAGTTCGCCCAACAAGGGGGGCGAGCAGTACTTC.

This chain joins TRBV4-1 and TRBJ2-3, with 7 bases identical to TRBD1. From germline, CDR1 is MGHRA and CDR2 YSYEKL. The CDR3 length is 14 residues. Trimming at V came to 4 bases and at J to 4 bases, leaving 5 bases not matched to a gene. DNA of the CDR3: TGCGCCAGCAGCCCCAGGGGGATCGCAGATACGCAGTATTTT. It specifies CASSPRGIADTQYF.

The DNA of the CDR3 is TGTGCCAGCAGCTTAGGGCAGGTCACAGATACGCAGTATTTT. It translates to CASSLGQVTDTQYF. V is TRBV7-9 and J is TRBJ2-3; D uncertain. Germline CDR1 and CDR2: SEHNR and FQNEAQ (reference sequence). V lost 1 base and J 2 bases, leaving 7 bases between the germline ends. This CDR3 is 14 amino acids long.

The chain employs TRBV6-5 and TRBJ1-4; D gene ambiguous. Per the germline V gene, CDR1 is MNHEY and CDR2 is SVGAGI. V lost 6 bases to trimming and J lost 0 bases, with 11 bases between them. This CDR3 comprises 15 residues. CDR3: CASSRDGSTNEKLFF. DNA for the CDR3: TGTGCCAGCAGCCGCGACGGTTCAACTAATGAAAAACTGTTTTTT.